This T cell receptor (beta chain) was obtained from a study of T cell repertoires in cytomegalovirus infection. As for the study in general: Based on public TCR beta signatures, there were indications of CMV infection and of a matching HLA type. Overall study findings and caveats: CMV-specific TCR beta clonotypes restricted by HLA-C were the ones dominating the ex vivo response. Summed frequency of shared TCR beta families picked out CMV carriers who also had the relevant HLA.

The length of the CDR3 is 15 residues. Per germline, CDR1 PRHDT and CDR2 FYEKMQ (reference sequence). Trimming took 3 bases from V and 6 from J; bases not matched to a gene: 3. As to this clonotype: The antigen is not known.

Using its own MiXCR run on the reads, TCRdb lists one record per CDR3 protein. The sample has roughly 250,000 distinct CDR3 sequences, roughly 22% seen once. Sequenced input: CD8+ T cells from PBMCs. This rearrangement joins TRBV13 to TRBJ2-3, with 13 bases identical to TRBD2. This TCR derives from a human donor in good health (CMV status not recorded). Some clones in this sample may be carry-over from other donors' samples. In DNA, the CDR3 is TGTGCCAGCAGCTTCGGGACTAGCGGGGACGATACGCAGTATTTT. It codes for CASSFGTSGDDTQYF.